A single sample gave rise to the 21 T cell receptor beta chains below, sequenced in a study of blood T cell repertoires in COVID-19. The repertoire was sequenced with immunoSEQ multiplex PCR; TCRdb's copy has only in-frame clones and lacks some. This table has about 120,000 clones, over 75% appearing once. The sample comprised peripheral blood. Receptor source: a man between 50 and 59 years old with acute or convalescent COVID-19.

The count of this clone is one. The rearrangement links TRBV27 to TRBJ2-1; D is perhaps TRBD2 (5 bases). Deletions cut 2 bases from V and 6 bases from J, with 17 bases between. The CDR3 contains 16 residues. Germline V gene sequence: CDR1 MNHEY, CDR2 SMNVEV (reference sequence). The CDR3 DNA follows: TGTGCCAGCAGTTTAGTCGGGGTTTCGTATTTCAATGAGCAGTTCTTC. Translation gives CASSLVGVSYFNEQFF.

The chain employs TRBV6-5 and TRBJ1-1; 9 positions match TRBD1. Trimming cost V 5 bases and J 5 bases; bases outside gene matches: 6. Germline assignment: CDR1 MNHEY and CDR2 SVGAGI. This CDR3 has 14 amino acids. The CDR3 DNA reads TGTGCCAGCAGTCCCGACAGGGGGAGGACTGAAGCTTTCTTT. Its translation: CASSPDRGRTEAFF.

The chain links TRBV5-1 to TRBJ1-1, with 9 bases lining up with TRBD1. The CDR3 loop spans 15 amino acids. The germline V gene has CDR1 SGHRS and CDR2 YFSETQ. Trimming removed 2 bases from V and 5 bases from J; junction bases left unmatched: 7. DNA for the CDR3: TGCGCCAGCAGCTTAGAGGGACAGGGCGGTACTGAAGCTTTCTTT. This translates into CASSLEGQGGTEAFF.

The J gene is TRBJ1-4, the V gene TRBV5-4; D might be TRBD1 (5 bases). Per the germline V gene, CDR1 is SGHNT and CDR2 is YYREEE (reference sequence). Trimming took 1 base from V and 8 from J, leaving 12 bases between them. CDR3 length: 14 residues. The CDR3: CASSLNAGSEKLFF. CDR3 sequence (DNA): TGTGCCAGCAGCTTGAATGCAGGGTCGGAAAAACTGTTTTTT.

The rearrangement joins TRBV2 to TRBJ1-5; D remains ambiguous. Germline CDR1 is SNHLY and CDR2 is FYNNEI. V shed 7 bases and J shed 7 bases, with 17 bases lying between them. The CDR3 is made up of 14 amino acids. This CDR3 reads CASTKEGAGQPQHF. The CDR3, as DNA: TGTGCCAGCACCAAGGAGGGTGCGGGGCAGCCCCAGCATTTT.

The chain recombines TRBV27 with TRBJ2-3; TRBD2 matches 8 bases. The ends lost 6 bases at V and 0 bases at J; junction bases unmatched: 8. Germline loops: CDR1 MNHEY, CDR2 SMNVEV (reference sequence). This CDR3 spans 16 amino acids. CDR3 DNA: TGTGCCAGCAGCCCAGAACTAGCGGATAGCACAGATACGCAGTATTTT. It encodes CASSPELADSTDTQYF.

This chain joins TRBV2 and TRBJ1-2, with 8 bases matching TRBD1. Germline assignment: CDR1 SNHLY and CDR2 FYNNEI. The trim removed 1 base at V and 4 bases at J, leaving 5 bases unmatched. This CDR3 is 15 amino acids long. As DNA, the CDR3 is TGTGCCAGCAGTGAAGGTCAGGGGGCGATCTATGGCTACACCTTC. As protein: CASSEGQGAIYGYTF.

The chain has TRBV9 and TRBJ1-4; D possibly corresponds to TRBD1 (5 bases). Germline CDR1 is SGDLS and CDR2 is YYNGEE. The CDR3 has 14 residues. Trimming cost V 0 bases and J 7 bases, with 10 bases left between them. The CDR3, as DNA: TGTGCCAGCAGCGTAGACCTGGGGGGTGAAAAACTGTTTTTT. Translation: CASSVDLGGEKLFF.

The CDR3 here is CASSIVPRAATNEKLFF. The DNA for the CDR3 is TGTGCCAGTAGTATAGTACCCAGGGCTGCAACTAATGAAAAACTGTTTTTT. The chain is built from TRBV19 and TRBJ1-4, with D tentatively TRBD1 (5 bases). The ends were cut back, 1 base at V and 0 bases at J, with 12 bases in the middle. CDR1 LNHDA and CDR2 SQIVND come from the germline V gene (reference sequence). The CDR3 runs 17 residues. Variable domain in full (rest from reference TRBV19 and TRBJ1-4): DGGITQSPKYLFRKEGQNVTLSCEQNLNHDAMYWYRQDPGQGLRLIYYSQIVNDFQKGDIAEGYSVSREKKESFPLTVTSAQKNPTAFYLCASSIVPRAATNEKLFFGSGTQLSVL.

This CDR3 reads CASSPGGTGNTIYF. CDR3 DNA sequence: TGTGCCAGCAGCCCAGGGGGTACTGGAAACACCATATATTTT. V and J are TRBV7-3 and TRBJ1-3, with 7 bases aligning to TRBD1. The CDR3 length is 14 residues. The V segment lost 5 bases and the J segment 2 bases; nucleotides outside the gene matches: 3. Looked up from germline, CDR1 is SGHTA and CDR2 is FQGTGA.

The V call is TRBV4-2, the J call TRBJ2-7, with D tentatively TRBD2 (5 bases). Trimming took off 4 bases at V and 0 bases at J, with 10 bases between the two ends. This CDR3 spans 14 amino acids. The germline V gene encodes CDR1 LGHNA and CDR2 YNFKEQ. CDR3 nucleotides: TGTGCCAGCAGCCCGGGAAAAAACTCCTACGAGCAGTACTTC. It encodes CASSPGKNSYEQYF.

This chain's CDR3 is CASSQEVAGQGEQFF. In DNA, the CDR3 is TGTGCCAGCAGCCAAGAAGTAGCGGGACAAGGAGAGCAGTTCTTC. V is TRBV4-2 and J is TRBJ2-1; TRBD2 agrees at 8 bases. The CDR3 spans 15 residues. The ends lost 0 bases at V and 10 bases at J; junction bases unmatched: 8. CDR1 is LGHNA and CDR2 is YNFKEQ in the germline V gene.

V gene TRBV5-1 combines with J gene TRBJ2-2, with a weak D call TRBD2 (6 bases). Trimming shortened V by 3 bases and J by 1 base, and 13 bases separated the two germline ends. This CDR3 comprises 16 residues. Germline V lookup: CDR1 SGHRS, CDR2 YFSETQ. CDR3 coding DNA: TGCGCCAGCAGCTCGATAGCGGAACTGAACACCGGGGAGCTGTTTTTT. It is translated as CASSSIAELNTGELFF.

The CDR3 protein is CASSLGYSGGPYNEQFF. For the CDR3, the DNA is TGTGCCAGCAGTTTAGGTTATAGCGGGGGACCCTACAATGAGCAGTTCTTC. The chain employs TRBV27 and TRBJ2-1; 9 nucleotides match TRBD2. The germline V gene has CDR1 MNHEY and CDR2 SMNVEV (reference sequence). Trimming took 2 bases from V and 2 from J; bases not matched to a gene: 7. The CDR3 covers 17 residues.

This clone was observed a few times. The chain joins TRBV9 to TRBJ2-5; TRBD2 matches 16 bases. Germline V gene data show CDR1 as SGDLS and CDR2 as YYNGEE. CDR3 length: 19 residues. V lost 2 bases and J lost 1; bases outside the gene matches: 8. CDR3 in DNA: TGTGCCAGCAGCGTGACTTGGGGGACTAGCGGGAGGGGCCAAGAGACCCAGTACTTC. Translated: CASSVTWGTSGRGQETQYF.

The CDR3 DNA reads as TGTGCCAGCAGCAAACGGCTTAGGGGGGGGGCTTCCTACAATGAGCAGTTCTTC. Protein sequence: CASSKRLRGGASYNEQFF. The V and J genes are TRBV21-1 and TRBJ2-1; the tabulated D call, TRBD2, remains unverified against the DNA. TRBV21-1 constitutes a pseudogene. CDR3 length: 18 amino acids.

CDR3: CASSPRQGLGSPLHF. The CDR3 DNA reads TGTGCCAGCAGTCCTAGACAGGGGTTGGGTTCACCCCTCCACTTT. The chain uses TRBV28 and TRBJ1-6; 8 bases are shared with TRBD1. Germline CDR1 and CDR2: MDHEN and SYDVKM. After removal of 5 bases from V and 9 bases from J, the junction contained 9 bases not matched to a gene. There are 15 residues in the CDR3. Drawing the rest from reference TRBV28 and TRBJ1-6, the complete variable domain is DVKVTQSSRYLVKRTGEKVFLECVQDMDHENMFWYRQDPGLGLRLIYFSYDVKMKEKGDIPEGYSVSREKKERFSLILESASTNQTSMYLCASSPRQGLGSPLHFGNGTRLTVT.

The rearrangement joins TRBV4-1 to TRBJ2-7, with a tentative D call TRBD2 (6 bases). Germline V lookup: CDR1 MGHRA, CDR2 YSYEKL. Trimming left V 3 bases short and J 6 bases short, with 15 bases between. The CDR3 is made up of 14 amino acids. The CDR3 loop reads CASSQVGGRVEQYF. Here the CDR3 DNA reads TGCGCCAGCAGCCAGGTGGGAGGTAGGGTCGAGCAGTACTTC.

This chain joins TRBV29-1 and TRBJ2-3; perhaps TRBD2 as D (5 bases). The CDR3 loop spans 12 amino acids. The V and J ends lost 4 bases and 3 bases respectively, with 8 bases between them. Germline V lookup: CDR1 SQVTM, CDR2 ANQGSEA. This CDR3 is CSVARETDTQYF. The CDR3 DNA follows: TGCAGCGTTGCGAGGGAAACAGATACGCAGTATTTT.

The chain is built from TRBV18 and TRBJ1-1; D is perhaps TRBD1 (5 bases). V lost 8 bases and J 10 bases, leaving 26 bases between the germline ends. The CDR3 is 15 amino acids. CDR1 KGHSH and CDR2 LQKENI come from the germline V gene. This CDR3 is CASRFDSGGASGAFF. CDR3 in DNA: TGTGCCAGCCGATTTGATAGCGGAGGGGCTTCAGGAGCTTTCTTT.

The V call is TRBV5-1, the J call TRBJ1-1, with D hard to call. The V end lost 1 base, the J end lost 1 base, and 5 bases lay between the germline ends. Germline V gene sequence: CDR1 SGHRS, CDR2 YFSETQ. The CDR3 length is 13 residues. The CDR3 DNA is TGCGCCAGCAGCTTGATCCAGAACACTGAAGCTTTCTTT. Its translation: CASSLIQNTEAFF.